Shown below are 25 T cell receptor beta chains from a single sample sequenced in a study of post-analysis software for immune sequencing data. Study conclusions and caveats: The study found TRBV5-6, TRBV5-1 and TRBV20-1 among five TRBV segments more frequent in patients than controls.

Unique molecular identifiers featured in each of the TCR beta cDNA libraries. TCRdb fed the PCR reads into MiXCR, producing one record per CDR3 protein. The repertoire holds 600,000 to 700,000 distinct CDR3 sequences, roughly three fifths seen once, with roughly 10% in the top ten. These receptors lack a known antigen. Material: blood. The receptors originated from a girl aged 2-9 years with multiple sclerosis.

On this clonotype: The junction differs from germline at one of its ends, possibly a read error. This rearrangement joins TRBV9 to TRBJ2-6; D possibly corresponds to TRBD1 (5 bases). The CDR3 extends over 15 amino acids. The germline V gene encodes CDR1 SGDLS and CDR2 YYNGEE. For the CDR3, the DNA is TGTGCCAGCAGCGTAGGCGACTCTGGGGCCAACGGCCTGACTTTC. Its protein is CASSVGDSGANGLTF.

The J gene is TRBJ1-2, the V gene TRBV6-6; 7 nucleotides line up with TRBD1. CDR3 length equals 14 residues. V gave up 6 bases and J gave up 4 bases; unmatched junction bases: 8. Germline loops: CDR1 MNHNY, CDR2 SVGAGI (reference sequence). The CDR3 region is CASRSGQITYGYTF. The CDR3 DNA reads as TGTGCCAGCAGATCGGGACAGATTACCTATGGCTACACCTTC.

The V gene is TRBV7-2, the J gene TRBJ2-7; 10 bases line up with TRBD1. CDR3 length: 15 residues. V lost 3 bases, J lost 0 bases, and 2 bases stayed unmatched. Germline-derived CDR1 and CDR2 are SGHTA and FQGNSA. DNA of the CDR3: TGTGCCAGCAGCTTGCGGACAGGGGGCTCCTACGAGCAGTACTTC. Its translation is CASSLRTGGSYEQYF.

This clonotype has only a few counts. The J gene is TRBJ2-5, the V gene TRBV6-2 or TRBV6-3; weak D call: TRBD1 (5 bases). Trimming took off 6 bases at V and 7 bases at J, with 18 bases between the two ends. From germline, CDR1 is MNHEY and CDR2 SVGEGT. There are 14 residues in the CDR3. The DNA of the CDR3 is TGTGCCAGCAGCCCACCCAGGGAATTGGCGACCCAGTACTTC. As protein: CASSPPRELATQYF.

In its sample, this clonotype was seen a few times. The chain has TRBV5-1 and TRBJ1-1; D remains unclear. Germline V CDR1 and CDR2: SGHRS, YFSETQ. CDR3 length equals 17 residues. V was trimmed by 0 bases and J by 5 bases, leaving 20 bases between them. The CDR3 here is CASSLAVMSSQETEAFF. The CDR3 coding sequence is TGCGCCAGCAGCTTGGCCGTAATGTCCTCCCAGGAAACTGAAGCTTTCTTT.

The chain joins TRBV28 to TRBJ1-5; D remains ambiguous. The V gene lost 7 bases and the J gene lost 5 bases, with 12 bases spanning the gap. There are 13 residues in the CDR3. Germline CDR1 is MDHEN and CDR2 is SYDVKM. The chain's CDR3 is CASKRGVDQPQHF. The CDR3 nucleotides read TGTGCCAGCAAGCGGGGAGTTGATCAGCCCCAGCATTTT.

This clonotype has only one observation. The junction departs from germline at one end; a sequencing error may be responsible. The chain combines TRBV11-2 with TRBJ2-5; possibly TRBD2 for D (6 bases). Germline V gene data show CDR1 as SGHAT and CDR2 as FQNNGV. The CDR3 contains 13 residues. The CDR3, as DNA: TGTGCCAACAGCCGGGGGACCGGGGAGACCCAGTACTTC. Protein sequence: CANSRGTGETQYF.

A word on this clonotype: Germline and junction disagree at one end, which may indicate a read error. The chain combines TRBV29-1 with TRBJ1-2, with D possibly TRBD1 on 6 matching bases. Germline V gene sequence: CDR1 SQVTM, CDR2 ANQGSEA. The CDR3 totals 12 residues. In nucleotides, the CDR3 is TGCAGCGTGGAAGTAAACAGGGAAGGCTACACCTTC. Its protein is CSVEVNREGYTF.

The chain employs TRBV6-2 or TRBV6-3 and TRBJ2-1; maybe TRBD2 (6 bases). Germline V gene lookup returns CDR1 MNHEY and CDR2 SVGEGT. CDR3 length: 15 amino acids. V gave up 4 bases and J gave up 0 bases, with 10 bases separating them. The CDR3 reads CASSSRLDSYNEQFF. The CDR3 DNA follows: TGTGCCAGCAGTTCTCGACTAGACTCCTACAATGAGCAGTTCTTC.

CDR3 amino acids: CAVGRDSTDTQYF. DNA of the CDR3: TGTGCCGTGGGGAGGGATAGCACAGATACGCAGTATTTT. The chain recombines TRBV24-1 with TRBJ2-3; TRBD2 matches at 7 bases. The CDR3 is made up of 13 amino acids. The J segment lost 0 bases and the V segment lost 12 bases, leaving 5 bases of the junction unmatched. CDR1 is KGHDR, CDR2 SFDVKD, per germline.

This chain connects TRBV20-1 to TRBJ2-7, with TRBD2 matching 12 bases. CDR1 and CDR2 from the germline V gene are DFQATT and SNEGSKA (reference sequence). The CDR3 loop spans 15 amino acids. V shed 1 base and J 0 bases; nucleotides not matched to a gene: 1. The CDR3 loop is CSARASGRDSYEQYF. For the CDR3, the DNA is TGCAGTGCTAGAGCTAGCGGGAGGGACTCCTACGAGCAGTACTTC.

This chain links TRBV12-3 or TRBV12-4 with TRBJ2-7, with 9 positions matching TRBD1. CDR3 size: 15 residues. V shed 6 bases, J shed 6 bases, and the junction held 12 bases outside the gene matches. CDR3 residues: CASRLAGTGLSEQYF. The CDR3 DNA is TGTGCCAGCAGGCTAGCCGGGACAGGGCTCAGCGAGCAGTACTTC.

This clonotype was counted only a few times. The chain has TRBV29-1 and TRBJ2-5, with 7 bases matching TRBD2. This CDR3 is 15 amino acids long. Germline CDR1 and CDR2: SQVTM and ANQGSEA. Trimming at V came to 2 bases and at J to 5 bases, leaving 11 bases not matched to a gene. The CDR3 bases are TGCAGCGTTGAACAGGCGGGAGATCCAGTGGAGACCCAGTACTTC. Amino acid sequence: CSVEQAGDPVETQYF.

This clonotype was counted only a few times. The rearrangement joins TRBV20-1 to TRBJ2-3, with TRBD2 matching over 15 bases. From germline, CDR1 is DFQATT and CDR2 SNEGSKA (reference sequence). V was pared by 1 base and J by 3 bases, with 8 bases of the junction left unmatched. The CDR3 length is 18 residues. Written as DNA, the CDR3 is TGCAGTGCTAGAGCTACCTCGGGACTAGCGGGAGGAACAGATACGCAGTATTTT. Translating it yields CSARATSGLAGGTDTQYF.

This chain uses TRBV12-3 or TRBV12-4 with TRBJ2-3, with D tentatively TRBD2 (7 bases). Trimming left V 4 bases short and J 4 bases short, with 18 bases between. CDR3 length: 16 residues. CDR3 residues: CASSWGGQSRADTQYF. Written as DNA, the CDR3 is TGTGCCAGCAGTTGGGGGGGGCAGTCGCGTGCAGATACGCAGTATTTT.

The V call is TRBV7-9, the J call TRBJ2-1, with 7 bases fitting TRBD2. With V trimmed by 0 bases and J by 0 bases, 5 bases remained unmatched. Germline V gene data show CDR1 as SEHNR and CDR2 as FQNEAQ (reference sequence). The length of the CDR3 is 17 residues. The CDR3 region has the DNA TGTGCCAGCAGCTTAGCATGGGAGGGACTCTCCTACAATGAGCAGTTCTTC. Encoded protein: CASSLAWEGLSYNEQFF.

The rearrangement joins TRBV2 to TRBJ2-3; the D gene is possibly TRBD1 (5 bases). Deletions cut 6 bases from V and 4 bases from J, with 20 bases between. The CDR3 loop spans 16 amino acids. Germline CDR1 reads SNHLY; CDR2 reads FYNNEI. The CDR3 coding sequence is TGTGCCAGCAGACGGACACAATTTTTCGTCCCAGATACGCAGTATTTT. Encoded protein: CASRRTQFFVPDTQYF.

V gene TRBV29-1 combines with J gene TRBJ2-3; no definite D call. V lost 0 bases, J lost 4 bases, and 8 bases lay in between. The length of the CDR3 is 13 residues. The germline V gene has CDR1 SQVTM and CDR2 ANQGSEA. CDR3 in amino acids: CSVEDLPSDTQYF. The CDR3 region has the DNA TGCAGCGTTGAAGATCTCCCCTCAGATACGCAGTATTTT.

This clonotype was observed once. The rearrangement links TRBV7-2 to TRBJ1-1; the D is unclear. Trimming shortened V by 6 bases and J by 1 base, and 12 bases separated the two germline ends. The CDR3 has 14 amino acids. The germline gives CDR1 SGHTA, CDR2 FQGNSA. The CDR3 DNA follows: TGTGCCAGCAGACCCTCGACTGGGAACACTGAAGCTTTCTTT. Encoded protein: CASRPSTGNTEAFF.

The chain carries TRBV12-3 or TRBV12-4 and TRBJ2-5, with 7 bases identical to TRBD1. This CDR3 comprises 14 residues. J lost 0 bases, V lost 5 bases, and 3 bases had no gene match. The CDR3 DNA is TGTGCCAGCAGTATGGGACAGAACCAAGAGACCCAGTACTTC. Translating it yields CASSMGQNQETQYF.

The table lists this clonotype with many counts. This sequence joins TRBV20-1 and TRBJ2-7; a possible D gene is TRBD2 (6 bases). The CDR3 runs 15 residues. V was pared by 5 bases and J by 2 bases, with 19 bases between. Germline V lookup: CDR1 DFQATT, CDR2 SNEGSKA (reference sequence). CDR3 loop: CSASPGKWEAYEQYF. DNA for the CDR3: TGCAGTGCTTCCCCAGGGAAGTGGGAGGCCTACGAGCAGTACTTC.

This rearrangement joins TRBV4-2 to TRBJ2-5; tentative D call: TRBD2 (7 bases). Germline V gene lookup returns CDR1 LGHNA and CDR2 YNFKEQ. CDR3 length: 15 residues. Trimming pared 1 base from V and 0 bases from J, leaving 9 bases between. CDR3 region: CASSQGGGDQETQYF. The DNA for the CDR3 is TGTGCCAGCAGCCAAGGAGGGGGGGACCAAGAGACCCAGTACTTC.

V gene TRBV7-9 combines with J gene TRBJ2-7; a weak D match, TRBD2 (5 bases). This CDR3 has 18 amino acids. The germline V and J ends were trimmed by 5 bases and 0 bases, with 23 bases remaining between them. Germline CDR1 and CDR2: SEHNR and FQNEAQ (reference sequence). In DNA form, the CDR3 reads TGTGCCAGCAGCCGAAGGCACATCCGGACTGGCGGCTCCTACGAGCAGTACTTC. Encoded protein: CASSRRHIRTGGSYEQYF.

The rearrangement links TRBV5-1 to TRBJ2-1; D unresolved. The ends were cut back, 8 bases at V and 8 bases at J, with 11 bases in the middle. The CDR3 is 11 residues long. Germline CDR1 reads SGHRS; CDR2 reads YFSETQ. As DNA, the CDR3 is TGCGCCAGTCGCCGGACGGATGAGCAGTTCTTC. This gives the protein CASRRTDEQFF.

In this sample, this clonotype turned up a few times. The V gene is TRBV12-3 or TRBV12-4, the J gene TRBJ1-5, with D hard to call. This CDR3 has 13 residues. Trimming cost V 2 bases and J 7 bases, with 9 bases left between them. The CDR3 spells CASSLSGLQPQHF. The CDR3 bases are TGTGCCAGCAGTTTATCCGGATTGCAGCCCCAGCATTTT.